The 28 T cell receptor beta chains below were found in one sample sequenced in a study of CD8+ T cells in alopecia areata. Treatment in this sample: oral pan-JAK inhibitor, 5-10 mg twice daily. Extraction and reverse transcription of RNA yielded cDNA as the sequencing template. Clones were read by immunoSEQ multiplex PCR, and TCRdb kept only the in-frame ones, dropping some. The sample has nearly 200,000 clones, about 62% seen once. The sample here was CD4+ T cells sorted from blood, taken at week 24, from a patient treated with tofacitinib. The receptor set was obtained from a human donor with alopecia areata.

This clone was recorded once. The rearrangement links TRBV29-1 to TRBJ1-4; no clear D. This CDR3 is built from 14 residues. V was cut by 4 bases and J by 2 bases, with 11 bases left in between. The V gene's germline CDR1 is SQVTM and CDR2 ANQGSEA. CDR3 protein: CSVAPLRTNEKLFF. The CDR3 DNA reads as TGCAGCGTTGCCCCATTGCGGACTAATGAAAAACTGTTTTTT.

The chain carries TRBV20-1 and TRBJ1-1, with 7 nucleotides matching TRBD1. This CDR3 has 11 amino acids. V was clipped by 1 base and J by 10 bases; unmatched bases: 3. Germline loops: CDR1 DFQATT, CDR2 SNEGSKA (reference sequence). The CDR3 nucleotides are TGCAGTGCTAGAGCGGGACAGTCAGCTTTCTTT. Translation gives CSARAGQSAFF.

Only a few counts were recorded for this clone. The rearrangement joins TRBV29-1 to TRBJ2-3; TRBD2 is a possible D gene (5 bases). The CDR3 runs 11 residues. The V and J ends lost 6 bases and 7 bases respectively, with 11 bases between them. Germline-derived CDR1 and CDR2 are SQVTM and ANQGSEA. The CDR3 DNA reads TGCAGCGTGATTCGGGGATATACGCAGTATTTT. It is translated as CSVIRGYTQYF.

This clone was detected a few times. The chain couples TRBV4-2 to TRBJ1-1, with D possibly being TRBD1 (5 bases). CDR3 length: 13 amino acids. The V gene lost 0 bases and the J gene lost 3 bases, with 5 bases spanning the gap. Germline values: CDR1 LGHNA, CDR2 YNFKEQ. CDR3 nucleotide sequence: TGTGCCAGCAGCCAAGAGGGGGACACTGAAGCTTTCTTT. This encodes CASSQEGDTEAFF.

The chain has TRBV6-1 and TRBJ1-5, with D hard to call. Trimming cost V 10 bases and J 3 bases, with 16 bases left between them. Germline V lookup: CDR1 MNHNS, CDR2 SASEGT. CDR3 length equals 14 residues. CDR3 sequence reads: CATRLGGINQPQHF. CDR3 nucleotides: TGTGCCACCCGACTCGGCGGGATCAATCAGCCCCAGCATTTT.

This chain connects TRBV6-6 to TRBJ2-7, with D tentatively TRBD1 (6 bases). CDR1 and CDR2 from the germline V gene are MNHNY and SVGAGI (reference sequence). The CDR3 totals 13 residues. The V and J ends lost 6 bases and 0 bases respectively, with 9 bases between them. The CDR3 region has the DNA TGTGCCAGCAGCGACAGGCCCTCCTACGAGCAGTACTTC. This translates into CASSDRPSYEQYF.

The V and J genes are TRBV5-4 and TRBJ2-1; TRBD2 aligns across 8 bases. CDR3 length: 16 residues. CDR1 SGHNT and CDR2 YYREEE come from the germline V gene (reference sequence). V shed 0 bases and J 0 bases; nucleotides not matched to a gene: 2. CDR3 bases: TGTGCCAGCAGCTTGGGCGGGAGGACCTCCTACAATGAGCAGTTCTTC. Translation gives CASSLGGRTSYNEQFF.

This clone has a handful of counts. This chain joins TRBV27 and TRBJ2-7, with 8 bases fitting TRBD1. V shed 4 bases and J 1 base; nucleotides not matched to a gene: 9. This CDR3 has 16 residues. Germline V lookup: CDR1 MNHEY, CDR2 SMNVEV (reference sequence). This CDR3 reads CASSSHYRGKSYEQYF. The CDR3 bases are TGTGCCAGCAGTTCCCACTACAGGGGGAAATCCTACGAGCAGTACTTC.

This chain uses TRBV5-1 with TRBJ2-5; perhaps TRBD2 as D (5 bases). The CDR3 has 15 residues. V lost 4 bases to trimming and J lost 4 bases, with 17 bases between them. Looked up from germline, CDR1 is SGHRS and CDR2 is YFSETQ. CDR3 nucleotide sequence: TGCGCCAGCAGCCACACGAGGGCCGGGATAGAGACCCAGTACTTC. It encodes CASSHTRAGIETQYF.

The genes are TRBV4-1 and TRBJ2-3, with 8 bases fitting TRBD2. The CDR3 is 15 amino acids. V shed 3 bases and J 2 bases; nucleotides not matched to a gene: 4. Germline V lookup: CDR1 MGHRA, CDR2 YSYEKL. In DNA form, the CDR3 reads TGCGCCAGCAGCCACGCGGGGGGCCTCACAGATACGCAGTATTTT. Translating it yields CASSHAGGLTDTQYF.

This chain links TRBV5-4 with TRBJ2-3, with 7 nucleotides matching TRBD2. The CDR3 is 15 residues long. Germline V lookup: CDR1 SGHNT, CDR2 YYREEE (reference sequence). V gave up 2 bases and J gave up 1 base; unmatched junction bases: 4. The DNA of the CDR3 is TGTGCCAGCAGCTTAAAGCGGGGAGGCACAGATACGCAGTATTTT. It translates to CASSLKRGGTDTQYF.

The chain links TRBV7-7 to TRBJ2-2; D gene uncertain. The CDR3 covers 17 residues. Looked up from germline, CDR1 is SSHAT and CDR2 is FNYEAQ (reference sequence). The V end was cut by 4 bases, the J end by 2 bases, with 17 bases between. CDR3 nucleotide sequence: TGTGCCAGCAGCTCTAACCTACGGACGTATAACACCGGGGAGCTGTTTTTT. It is translated as CASSSNLRTYNTGELFF. Using reference TRBV7-7 and TRBJ2-2 for the parts outside the CDR3, the full variable domain is GAGVSQSPRYKVTKRGQDVTLRCDPISSHATLYWYQQALGQGPEFLTYFNYEAQPDKSGLPSDRFSAERPEGSISTLTIQRTEQRDSAMYRCASSSNLRTYNTGELFFGEGSRLTVL.

This clone has just a few counts. CDR3 in amino acids: CSVEPGQGEGTDTQYF. The CDR3 DNA sequence: TGCAGCGTTGAACCAGGACAGGGGGAAGGCACAGATACGCAGTATTTT. The chain recombines TRBV29-1 with TRBJ2-3, with TRBD1 identical over 10 bases. The V gene's germline CDR1 is SQVTM and CDR2 ANQGSEA. The CDR3 is made up of 16 amino acids. Unmatched junction bases numbered 6, after V lost 2 bases and J lost 1 base.

The V and J genes are TRBV7-2 and TRBJ2-5, with a weak D call TRBD2 (6 bases). Germline V lookup: CDR1 SGHTA, CDR2 FQGNSA. CDR3 length: 15 residues. V lost 2 bases and J 2 bases, leaving 12 bases between the germline ends. CDR3 sequence: CASSLRRGGQETQYF. Written as DNA, the CDR3 is TGTGCCAGCAGCTTAAGGCGGGGTGGTCAAGAGACCCAGTACTTC.

As concerns this clone: A read error is possible here, since a much larger clone lies one base away. The gene calls are TRBV6-6 and TRBJ2-3; D gene ambiguous. The V gene's germline CDR1 is MNHNY and CDR2 SVGAGI (reference sequence). The CDR3 is 12 residues long. V lost 6 bases to trimming and J lost 3 bases, with 7 bases between them. The CDR3 DNA reads TGTGCCAGCAGCCCAACGACAGATACGCAGTATTTT. Amino acids: CASSPTTDTQYF.

The J gene is TRBJ1-2, the V gene TRBV28; TRBD1 aligns across 7 bases. CDR1 is MDHEN, CDR2 SYDVKM, per germline. There are 13 residues in the CDR3. The trim removed 6 bases at V and 2 bases at J, leaving 3 bases unmatched. CDR3 sequence (DNA): TGTGCCAGCAGATCCAGGGGGAACTATGGCTACACCTTC. It yields the protein CASRSRGNYGYTF.

This clone was detected a few times. This chain uses TRBV7-9 with TRBJ2-3, with D possibly being TRBD1 (5 bases). Per the germline V gene, CDR1 is SEHNR and CDR2 is FQNEAQ (reference sequence). The CDR3 sequence is 17 residues long. V was clipped by 3 bases and J by 3 bases, with 19 bases between them. The CDR3 DNA follows: TGTGCCAGCAGCTTCTCATATGACCCGCAGGGAACAGATACGCAGTATTTT. This gives the protein CASSFSYDPQGTDTQYF.

The sample holds one count of this clone. The chain joins TRBV29-1 to TRBJ2-7; 7 bases agree with TRBD1. With 4 bases clipped from V and 5 bases from J, the junction kept 8 bases outside the gene matches. The germline gives CDR1 SQVTM, CDR2 ANQGSEA. The CDR3 extends over 13 amino acids. The CDR3, as DNA: TGCAGCGTTGGCTCTACAGGGGTGAACGAGCAGTACTTC. This gives the protein CSVGSTGVNEQYF.

This clone was counted a single time. The chain is built from TRBV5-4 and TRBJ2-7; 8 nucleotides agree with TRBD1. The CDR3 is 16 residues long. Trimming removed 0 bases from V and 8 bases from J; junction bases left unmatched: 13. Per germline, CDR1 SGHNT and CDR2 YYREEE (reference sequence). This CDR3 is CASSLEAGGLLRQQYF. CDR3 DNA: TGTGCCAGCAGCTTGGAGGCAGGGGGCCTTCTACGACAGCAGTACTTC.

The chain uses TRBV7-3 and TRBJ2-3; no clear D. Germline V CDR1 and CDR2: SGHTA, FQGTGA. There are 14 residues in the CDR3. The V end lost 4 bases, the J end lost 0 bases, and 8 bases lay between the germline ends. The CDR3 DNA reads TGTGCCAGCAGCTCAGACTTGAGCACAGATACGCAGTATTTT. Protein product: CASSSDLSTDTQYF.

Remarks on this clone: This same CDR3 is encoded by further DNA sequences in the sample. The V and J genes are TRBV5-1 and TRBJ2-3; D might be TRBD2 (7 bases). Germline values: CDR1 SGHRS, CDR2 YFSETQ. The CDR3 is made up of 15 amino acids. V was clipped by 0 bases and J by 2 bases, with 10 bases between them. The CDR3 protein is CASSLDGGHTDTQYF. The DNA of the CDR3 is TGCGCCAGCAGCTTGGACGGGGGGCACACAGATACGCAGTATTTT.

This clone has just a few counts. CDR3 nucleotides: TGTGCCAGCAGTCCGGGGGCCAATTCGCGGAGCTACGAGCAGTACTTC. Translated: CASSPGANSRSYEQYF. This sequence joins TRBV28 and TRBJ2-7; D is possibly TRBD1 or TRBD2 (6 bases each). The CDR3 is made up of 16 amino acids. V lost 5 bases and J 3 bases, leaving 20 bases between the germline ends. Germline V gives CDR1 MDHEN, CDR2 SYDVKM.

The CDR3 DNA sequence: TGCAGCGTGGGGGACAGGGTAGACTATGGCTACACCTTC. This encodes CSVGDRVDYGYTF. V and J are TRBV29-1 and TRBJ1-2; 9 nucleotides agree with TRBD1. The CDR3 loop spans 13 amino acids. Trimming at V came to 6 bases and at J to 3 bases, leaving 5 bases not matched to a gene. Germline V gene data show CDR1 as SQVTM and CDR2 as ANQGSEA.

This clone was seen only a few times. V is TRBV25-1 and J is TRBJ2-7, with TRBD1 matching over 9 bases. Losses at the gene ends were 6 bases for V and 0 bases for J; bases not matched to a gene: 6. There are 15 residues in the CDR3. CDR1 is MGHDK and CDR2 is SYGVNS in the germline V gene. CDR3 amino acids: CASRPDRGTSYEQYF. As DNA, the CDR3 is TGTGCCAGCAGACCAGACAGGGGGACCTCCTACGAGCAGTACTTC.

Remarks on this clone: The junction does not match germline at one end; this may be a read error. This chain joins TRBV6-5 and TRBJ1-5; 7 bases match TRBD1. Germline-derived CDR1 and CDR2 are MNHEY and SVGAGI. The CDR3 has 14 amino acids. CDR3 coding DNA: TGTGCCAGCAGTGACTCACAGGGGAATCAGCCCCAGCATTTT. It is translated as CASSDSQGNQPQHF.

This chain joins TRBV6-5 and TRBJ2-5; a possible D gene is TRBD1 (5 bases). The CDR3 extends over 15 amino acids. Per the germline V gene, CDR1 is MNHEY and CDR2 is SVGAGI. V was shortened by 0 bases and J by 7 bases, with 15 bases between the two germline ends. The DNA of the CDR3 is TGTGCCAGCAGTTACTCGTACAGGCAGTCTAGGACCCAGTACTTC. Protein sequence: CASSYSYRQSRTQYF.

The chain employs TRBV7-6 and TRBJ2-7, with 8 nucleotides matching TRBD1. CDR1 SGHVS and CDR2 FNYEAQ come from the germline V gene. This CDR3 is built from 13 residues. V was clipped by 5 bases and J by 4 bases; unmatched bases: 4. The chain's CDR3 is CASSRDRIYEQYF. The CDR3 bases are TGTGCCAGCAGCAGGGACAGGATTTACGAGCAGTACTTC. The full variable domain, in which reference TRBV7-6 and TRBJ2-7 provide the parts outside the CDR3, is GAGVSQSPRYKVTKRGQDVALRCDPISGHVSLYWYRQALGQGPEFLTYFNYEAQQDKSGLPNDRFSAERPEGSISTLTIQRTEQRDSAMYRCASSRDRIYEQYFGPGTRLTVT.

Of note for this clone: Additional DNA sequences in this sample encode the identical CDR3. The chain carries TRBV5-1 and TRBJ2-5, with D perhaps TRBD1 or TRBD2 (5 bases each). Germline loops: CDR1 SGHRS, CDR2 YFSETQ. CDR3 length equals 13 residues. The V gene lost 1 base and the J gene lost 4 bases, with 8 bases spanning the gap. The CDR3 nucleotides are TGCGCCAGCAGCTTGCGGGGCGGAGAGACCCAGTACTTC. It translates to CASSLRGGETQYF.